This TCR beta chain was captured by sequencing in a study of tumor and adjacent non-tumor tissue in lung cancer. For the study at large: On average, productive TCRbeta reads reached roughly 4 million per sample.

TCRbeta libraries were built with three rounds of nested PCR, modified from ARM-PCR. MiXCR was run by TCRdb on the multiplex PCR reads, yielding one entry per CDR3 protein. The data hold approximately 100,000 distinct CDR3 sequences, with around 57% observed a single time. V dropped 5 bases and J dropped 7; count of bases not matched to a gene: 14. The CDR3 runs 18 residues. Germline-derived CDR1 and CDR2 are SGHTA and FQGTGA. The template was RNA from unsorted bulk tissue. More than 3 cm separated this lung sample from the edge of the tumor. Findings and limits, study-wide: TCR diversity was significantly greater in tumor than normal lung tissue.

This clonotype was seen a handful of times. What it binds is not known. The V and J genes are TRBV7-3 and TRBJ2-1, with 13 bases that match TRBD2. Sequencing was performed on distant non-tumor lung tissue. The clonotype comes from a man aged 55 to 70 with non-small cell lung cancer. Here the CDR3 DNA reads TGTGCCAGCAGCCCCAAACCTCTTACTAGCGGGAGGGTGAATGAGCAGTTCTTC. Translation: CASSPKPLTSGRVNEQFF.